What follows describes a single T cell receptor beta chain. Its matching antigen is unknown. This entry belongs to a study of cytomegalovirus exposure and HLA in healthy donors. The CDR3 consists of 13 residues. Per the germline V gene, CDR1 is SGHTA and CDR2 is FQGTGA. Trimming pared 2 bases from V and 10 bases from J, leaving 14 bases between. Study-level points and caveats: Earlier analysis yielded a pattern in which most TCR beta V segments were productive about 90% or about 30% of the time.

The PCR contained 60 Vbeta and 13 Jbeta primers. Libraries were prepared by immunoSEQ multiplex PCR; TCRdb keeps only in-frame clonotypes and omits some of them. The sample records about 96,000 clones, approximately 72% being singletons. The sequence was collected from a female donor in good health and CMV-seropositive. The sample taken for sequencing was PBMCs. The chain joins TRBV7-3 to TRBJ1-1; D is perhaps TRBD1 (6 bases). CDR3 region: CASSLGQGTVAFF. For the CDR3, the DNA is TGTGCCAGCAGCTTAGGTCAGGGGACGGTAGCTTTCTTT.